This is a list of T cell receptor beta chains from one sample in a study of cytomegalovirus exposure and HLA in healthy donors. TCRdb's copy holds only in-frame clones and misses some; the assay was immunoSEQ multiplex PCR. The sample shows approximately 140,000 clones, about 91% of them seen only once. Specimen: PBMCs. These receptors all come from a woman aged 18 to 35 in good health and CMV-seropositive. Both conserved end residues are part of each CDR3. Each record gives: V gene, clone size, D gene, J gene, CDR3 protein, CDR3 DNA. The D gene is left open where the match is weak. A row's size may be missing; if present it is once, few, many or a size class.

V: TRBV30; size: .; D: .; J: TRBJ2-3; CDR3: CAWSVLGPGSDTQYF; DNA: TGTGCCTGGAGTGTACTGGGGCCGGGTTCAGATACGCAGTATTTT
V: TRBV6-5; size: .; D: .; J: TRBJ1-6; CDR3: CASSFGSSYNSPLHF; DNA: TGTGCCAGCAGTTTCGGGAGCTCCTATAATTCACCCCTCCACTTT
V: TRBV5-1; size: .; D: TRBD2; J: TRBJ2-1; CDR3: CASSQTLAGPSYNEQFF; DNA: TGCGCCAGCAGTCAAACTCTAGCGGGGCCTTCCTACAATGAGCAGTTCTTC
V: TRBV7-2; size: .; D: TRBD2; J: TRBJ2-5; CDR3: CASSSRLAGGHQETQYF; DNA: TGTGCCAGCAGCTCCCGACTAGCGGGGGGACATCAAGAGACCCAGTACTTC
V: TRBV5-1; size: .; D: TRBD2; J: TRBJ2-1; CDR3: CASSLGGGADSYNEQFF; DNA: TGCGCCAGCAGCTTGGGCGGGGGGGCAGACTCCTACAATGAGCAGTTCTTC
V: TRBV5-1; size: .; D: TRBD2; J: TRBJ2-1; CDR3: CASRDSIAGANEQFF; DNA: TGCGCCAGCAGGGATTCTATAGCGGGAGCAAATGAGCAGTTCTTC
V: TRBV5-1; size: .; D: .; J: TRBJ1-3; CDR3: CASSRVQGNSGNTIYF; DNA: TGCGCCAGCAGCCGCGTCCAGGGGAACTCTGGAAACACCATATATTTT
V: TRBV2; size: .; D: TRBD2; J: TRBJ2-5; CDR3: CASSREAGVYQETQYF; DNA: TGTGCCAGCAGCCGTGAGGCGGGGGTGTACCAAGAGACCCAGTACTTC
V: TRBV19; size: .; D: .; J: TRBJ1-1; CDR3: CASSPRDTAEAFF; DNA: TGTGCCAGTAGTCCCCGGGACACCGCTGAAGCTTTCTTT
V: TRBV10-3; size: .; D: .; J: TRBJ1-1; CDR3: CAINVGGNTEAFF; DNA: TGTGCCATTAACGTCGGGGGGAACACTGAAGCTTTCTTT
V: TRBV9; size: .; D: TRBD1; J: TRBJ1-2; CDR3: CASSERTGADGYTF; DNA: TGTGCCAGCAGCGAGAGGACAGGGGCGGATGGCTACACCTTC
V: TRBV5-1; size: .; D: TRBD2; J: TRBJ2-3; CDR3: CASSLAHSGGAQDTQYF; DNA: TGCGCCAGCAGCTTGGCCCACAGCGGGGGGGCCCAAGATACGCAGTATTTT
V: TRBV29-1; size: .; D: TRBD2; J: TRBJ2-1; CDR3: CSVEWWGGSDEQFF; DNA: TGCAGCGTTGAATGGTGGGGGGGGTCGGATGAGCAGTTCTTC
V: TRBV6-1; size: .; D: .; J: TRBJ1-2; CDR3: CASSDEGSGRRGVGGYTF; DNA: TGTGCCAGCAGTGATGAGGGGTCGGGCAGACGGGGGGTAGGTGGCTACACCTTC
V: TRBV6-5; size: once; D: .; J: TRBJ1-1; CDR3: CASSPGAEAFF; DNA: TGTGCCAGCAGTCCCGGGGCTGAAGCTTTCTTT
V: TRBV27; size: .; D: .; J: TRBJ2-2; CDR3: CASSLIGGELFF; DNA: TGTGCCAGCAGTTTAATCGGCGGGGAGCTGTTTTTT
V: TRBV27; size: .; D: .; J: TRBJ1-5; CDR3: CASSRGGIGQPQHF; DNA: TGTGCCAGCAGTAGGGGGGGGATCGGTCAGCCCCAGCATTTT
V: TRBV19; size: .; D: .; J: TRBJ1-5; CDR3: CASNAGHAEQPQHF; DNA: TGTGCCAGTAACGCAGGACACGCGGAACAGCCCCAGCATTTT
V: TRBV7-9; size: .; D: .; J: TRBJ1-3; CDR3: CASSLHTGRTGNTIYF; DNA: TGTGCCAGCAGCTTACATACAGGGCGGACTGGAAACACCATATATTTT
V: TRBV15; size: .; D: TRBD2; J: TRBJ2-1; CDR3: CATSRAELANNEQFF; DNA: TGTGCCACCAGCAGGGCGGAACTAGCGAACAATGAGCAGTTCTTC
V: TRBV2; size: few; D: TRBD2; J: TRBJ2-3; CDR3: CASNLAGVLDTQYF; DNA: TGTGCCAGCAACCTCGCGGGAGTATTAGATACGCAGTATTTT
V: TRBV18; size: .; D: .; J: TRBJ1-5; CDR3: CASSQSILHTTNQPQHF; DNA: TGTGCCAGCTCACAGTCGATATTACACACTACAAATCAGCCCCAGCATTTT
V: TRBV6-1; size: .; D: TRBD1; J: TRBJ2-2; CDR3: CASHLPGQGSGELFF; DNA: TGTGCCAGCCACCTCCCGGGACAGGGCTCCGGGGAGCTGTTTTTT
V: TRBV9; size: once; D: .; J: TRBJ2-5; CDR3: CASSVHSGKETQYF; DNA: TGTGCCAGCAGCGTGCACAGTGGAAAAGAGACCCAGTACTTC
V: TRBV7-8; size: .; D: .; J: TRBJ2-2; CDR3: CASSLSSNTGELFF; DNA: TGTGCCAGCAGCCTGTCGTCGAACACCGGGGAGCTGTTTTTT
V: TRBV30; size: .; D: .; J: TRBJ2-3; CDR3: CAWSVKGGDTQYF; DNA: TGTGCCTGGAGTGTTAAGGGGGGGGATACGCAGTATTTT
V: TRBV6-1; size: .; D: .; J: TRBJ2-1; CDR3: CASSGAAGRSYNEQFF; DNA: TGTGCCAGTAGTGGCGCTGCGGGCCGATCCTACAATGAGCAGTTCTTC
V: TRBV18; size: once; D: TRBD1; J: TRBJ1-3; CDR3: CASSIGQALSGNTIYF; DNA: TGTGCCAGCTCTATAGGACAGGCCCTCTCTGGAAACACCATATATTTT
V: TRBV10-3; size: .; D: .; J: TRBJ1-1; CDR3: CAISESVAATSVAFF; DNA: TGTGCCATCAGTGAGTCGGTTGCGGCGACCTCAGTGGCTTTCTTT
V: TRBV19; size: .; D: .; J: TRBJ2-7; CDR3: CASSNRERYYEQYF; DNA: TGTGCCAGTAGTAACAGGGAGAGGTATTACGAGCAGTACTTC
V: TRBV5-1; size: .; D: TRBD2; J: TRBJ2-3; CDR3: CASSAGLADTDTQYF; DNA: TGCGCCAGCAGCGCGGGACTAGCGGACACAGATACGCAGTATTTT
V: TRBV18; size: once; D: TRBD1; J: TRBJ1-2; CDR3: CASSPPTTGNLNYGYTF; DNA: TGTGCCAGCTCACCACCGACGACAGGGAATCTTAACTATGGCTACACCTTC
V: TRBV19; size: .; D: .; J: TRBJ1-2; CDR3: CASSIQQGNYGYTF; DNA: TGTGCCAGTAGTATCCAGCAGGGGAACTATGGCTACACCTTC
V: TRBV7-9; size: .; D: TRBD2; J: TRBJ2-1; CDR3: CASSLLGLAGANEQFF; DNA: TGTGCCAGCAGCTTACTGGGACTAGCGGGAGCTAATGAGCAGTTCTTC
V: TRBV7-9; size: .; D: TRBD1; J: TRBJ2-7; CDR3: CASSYRDRASEQYF; DNA: TGTGCCAGCAGCTACCGGGACAGGGCGTCGGAGCAGTACTTC
V: TRBV2; size: few; D: TRBD1; J: TRBJ2-7; CDR3: CASSGTGNEQYF; DNA: TGTGCCAGCAGTGGGACAGGGAACGAGCAGTACTTC
V: TRBV25-1; size: few; D: .; J: TRBJ1-2; CDR3: CASSDRTVYGYTF; DNA: TGTGCCAGCAGTGATAGGACAGTTTATGGCTACACCTTC
V: TRBV5-6; size: once; D: .; J: TRBJ1-2; CDR3: CASSLGRQGASGYTF; DNA: TGTGCCAGCAGCTTGGGGCGACAAGGGGCCAGTGGCTACACCTTC
V: TRBV29-1; size: many; D: .; J: TRBJ2-7; CDR3: CSVFRDTGTYEQYF; DNA: TGCAGCGTTTTCCGGGACACGGGTACCTACGAGCAGTACTTC
V: TRBV9; size: .; D: .; J: TRBJ2-7; CDR3: CASSPPASYEQYF; DNA: TGTGCCAGCAGCCCCCCCGCGTCCTACGAGCAGTACTTC
V: TRBV23-1; size: .; D: TRBD1; J: TRBJ2-5; CDR3: CASSVTRKLKAGTGGRETQYF; DNA: TGCGCCAGCAGTGTCACCCGGAAACTTAAGGCCGGGACAGGGGGCAGAGAGACCCAGTACTTC
V: TRBV4-1; size: .; D: TRBD1; J: TRBJ1-5; CDR3: CASSQGRQGGQPQHF; DNA: TGTGCCAGCAGCCAAGGCCGACAGGGGGGTCAGCCCCAGCATTTT
V: TRBV9; size: .; D: .; J: TRBJ1-3; CDR3: CASSVAVQGENTIYF; DNA: TGTGCCAGCAGCGTAGCTGTCCAGGGTGAAAACACCATATATTTT
V: TRBV19; size: .; D: .; J: TRBJ2-4; CDR3: CASSIGAGQNIQYF; DNA: TGTGCCAGTAGTATAGGGGCTGGGCAAAACATTCAGTACTTC